Listed below are T cell receptor beta chains from one sample, sequenced in a study of beta chain features in type 1 diabetes. Assay: immunoSEQ multiplex PCR; the TCRdb copy retains only in-frame clones and omits some. Of under 300,000 clones in the sample, about 15% were seen once. The sequenced sample consisted of naive CD4+ T cells from blood. The receptors stem from a man younger than 45 with type 1 diabetes. CDR3s include the opening cysteine and the closing phenylalanine or tryptophan. A D gene is named only where the DNA matches it firmly. Size is stated for part of the rows, as once, few or many counts, or as a class when the clone is expanded.

d_call clone_size j_call v_call cdr3_length cdr3_nt cdr3_aa
. once TRBJ2-7 TRBV30 11 TGTGCCTGGATGGGCCGGCTGGAGCAGTACTTC CAWMGRLEQYF
TRBD2 few TRBJ2-1 TRBV6-5 15 TGTGCCAGCAGTGCCGGACTAGCGGGAGGGAATGAGCAGTTCTTC CASSAGLAGGNEQFF
TRBD2 few TRBJ2-1 TRBV4-2 17 TGTGCCAGCAGCCAAGTTAGGGCGGGAGTCTCCTACAATGAGCAGTTCTTC CASSQVRAGVSYNEQFF
. few TRBJ2-3 TRBV2 15 TGTGCCAGCAGCCCATACGGGGTTAGCACAGATACGCAGTATTTT CASSPYGVSTDTQYF
. few TRBJ2-5 TRBV9 12 TGTGCCAGCAGCGTAGGAGAGGAGACCCAGTACTTC CASSVGEETQYF
TRBD1 few TRBJ1-2 TRBV7-2 16 TGTGCCAGCAGCTCCCCCTCCGGACAGGGGGACTATGGCTACACCTTC CASSSPSGQGDYGYTF
TRBD1 few TRBJ2-1 TRBV12-5 13 TGTGCTAGTGGACCTGACAGGGTTGTTGAGCAGTTCTTC CASGPDRVVEQFF
TRBD2 few TRBJ2-1 TRBV6-4 15 TGTGCCAGCAGCACGGGACTAGCGGGATTAAATGAGCAGTTCTTC CASSTGLAGLNEQFF
. few TRBJ2-7 TRBV15 15 TGTGCCACCAGCAGAGAAGGGGCCAATTATTACGAGCAGTACTTC CATSREGANYYEQYF
. few TRBJ2-7 TRBV19 15 TGTGCCAGTAGGACCGGGGCAGGGGGGTCCTACGAGCAGTACTTC CASRTGAGGSYEQYF
TRBD2 few TRBJ2-7 TRBV7-9 14 TGTGCCAGCAGCGTCGTGGGGGGGACCTACGAGCAGTACTTC CASSVVGGTYEQYF
. . TRBJ1-2 TRBV6-6 14 TGTGCCAGCAGTTACCGAACAGGGTACTATGGCTACACCTTC CASSYRTGYYGYTF
TRBD2 few TRBJ2-5 TRBV29-1 12 TGCAGCGTTCGAAGCGGGGGCGAGACCCAGTACTTC CSVRSGGETQYF
TRBD2 few TRBJ2-3 TRBV9 18 TGTGCCAGCAGCGTAGGGGCTAGCGGGGGGAGTAGCACAGATACGCAGTATTTT CASSVGASGGSSTDTQYF
. few TRBJ1-1 TRBV5-4 15 TGTGCCAGCAGTCAAAAACGGGATACCAACACTGAAGCTTTCTTT CASSQKRDTNTEAFF
TRBD1 . TRBJ2-7 TRBV4-1 15 TGCGCCAGCAGCCCTAACCCGGGACAGGGGCACGAGCAGTACTTC CASSPNPGQGHEQYF
. . TRBJ2-3 TRBV7-6 16 TGTGCCAGCAGCTCCATCCCAGGGGCCGGCACAGATACGCAGTATTTT CASSSIPGAGTDTQYF
TRBD1 . TRBJ2-3 TRBV14 16 TGTGCCAGCAGCTCCCGGGACAGGTCCATGTCGGATACGCAGTATTTT CASSSRDRSMSDTQYF
. once TRBJ1-1 TRBV5-8 14 TGTGCCAGCAGGCGGGGGCAGTGGAACACTGAAGCTTTCTTT CASRRGQWNTEAFF
TRBD1 . TRBJ1-2 TRBV9 14 TGTGCCAGCAGCGCCACAGGGGATAGCGCTGGCTACACCTTC CASSATGDSAGYTF
TRBD2 . TRBJ2-3 TRBV18 15 TGTGCCAGCTCACCTAGCGGGGCCGTTACAGATACGCAGTATTTT CASSPSGAVTDTQYF
. few TRBJ2-5 TRBV5-1 15 TGCGCCAGCAGCTCCCATTCACCTCCCGGAGAGACCCAGTACTTC CASSSHSPPGETQYF
TRBD2 . TRBJ2-7 TRBV25-1 14 TGTGCCAGCAGTGCCCGGGACTATCCCGACGAGCAGTACTTC CASSARDYPDEQYF
. few TRBJ1-2 TRBV5-4 15 TGTGCCAGCAGCTTGAAGTCAGAGGTGGACTATGGCTACACCTTC CASSLKSEVDYGYTF
TRBD1 . TRBJ1-2 TRBV7-9 14 TGTGCCAGCAGCCCGGGACAGGGGAACTATGGCTACACCTTC CASSPGQGNYGYTF
. . TRBJ2-7 TRBV2 16 TGTGCCAGCAGCCTACGGGTCAGCGAGACTTTCTACGAGCAGTACTTC CASSLRVSETFYEQYF
. few TRBJ1-2 TRBV28 15 TGTGCCAGCAGAGGGGAGGGAAGCCGGACCTATGGCTACACCTTC CASRGEGSRTYGYTF
. . TRBJ1-2 TRBV30 13 TGTGCCTGGAGACCCGACAGGTACTATGGCTACACCTTC CAWRPDRYYGYTF